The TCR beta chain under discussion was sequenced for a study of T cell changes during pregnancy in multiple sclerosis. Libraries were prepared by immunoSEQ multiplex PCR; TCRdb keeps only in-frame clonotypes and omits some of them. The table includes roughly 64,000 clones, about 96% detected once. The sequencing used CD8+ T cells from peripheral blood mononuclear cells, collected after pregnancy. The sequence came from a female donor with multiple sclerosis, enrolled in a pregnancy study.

The CDR3 DNA sequence: TGTGCCAGCAGCCTTGGCCGGGGACAGGGAAACATTCAGTACTTC. Translation: CASSLGRGQGNIQYF. The chain links TRBV5-4 to TRBJ2-4; 9 bases agree with TRBD1. Germline V gene lookup returns CDR1 SGHNT and CDR2 YYREEE (reference sequence). The CDR3 runs to 15 residues. V was pared by 4 bases and J by 6 bases, with 8 bases of the junction left unmatched.